Described below is a single T cell receptor (beta chain) sequence and its context. Repertoires were generated with immunoSEQ multiplex PCR, while TCRdb's copy carries only in-frame clones and drops some. The sample comprises 700,000 or so clones, approximately 79% of which are singletons, and approximately 2% rests with the top ten. The sample comes from a study of shared clonotypes between healthy human individuals. Germline values: CDR1 LNHDA, CDR2 SQIVND (reference sequence). Trimming stripped 5 bases from V and 1 base from J, with 11 bases between. The CDR3 loop spans 14 amino acids. Sequenced material: memory CD4+ T cells sorted from blood. The subset was: CD45RA-negative fraction. This chain uses TRBV19 with TRBJ1-2, with D hard to call. The receptor comes from a woman aged 25-40 years in good health. CDR3 amino acids: CASSFDSRNYGYTF. The CDR3 DNA sequence: TGTGCCAGTAGTTTTGACTCCCGTAACTATGGCTACACCTTC.